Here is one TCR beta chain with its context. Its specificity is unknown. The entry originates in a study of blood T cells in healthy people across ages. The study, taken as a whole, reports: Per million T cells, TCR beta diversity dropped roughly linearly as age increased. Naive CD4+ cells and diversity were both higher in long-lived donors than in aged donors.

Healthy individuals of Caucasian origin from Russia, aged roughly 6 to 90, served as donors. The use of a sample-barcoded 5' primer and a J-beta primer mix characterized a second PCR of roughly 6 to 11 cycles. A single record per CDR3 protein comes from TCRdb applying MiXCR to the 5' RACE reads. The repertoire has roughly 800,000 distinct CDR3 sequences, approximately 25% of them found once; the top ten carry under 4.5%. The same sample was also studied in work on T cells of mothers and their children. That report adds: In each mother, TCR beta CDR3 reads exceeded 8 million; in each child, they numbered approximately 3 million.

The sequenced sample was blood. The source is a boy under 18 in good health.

For the CDR3, the DNA is TGTGCCAGCAGCTTAATGCTAGCGGGAGGAGGAGGCAAAAACATTCAGTACTTC. This gives the protein CASSLMLAGGGGKNIQYF. The chain employs TRBV7-2 and TRBJ2-4, with TRBD2 matching over 11 bases. The V segment lost 2 bases and the J segment 3 bases; nucleotides outside the gene matches: 9. CDR1 and CDR2 from the germline V gene are SGHTA and FQGNSA. This CDR3 comprises 18 residues.